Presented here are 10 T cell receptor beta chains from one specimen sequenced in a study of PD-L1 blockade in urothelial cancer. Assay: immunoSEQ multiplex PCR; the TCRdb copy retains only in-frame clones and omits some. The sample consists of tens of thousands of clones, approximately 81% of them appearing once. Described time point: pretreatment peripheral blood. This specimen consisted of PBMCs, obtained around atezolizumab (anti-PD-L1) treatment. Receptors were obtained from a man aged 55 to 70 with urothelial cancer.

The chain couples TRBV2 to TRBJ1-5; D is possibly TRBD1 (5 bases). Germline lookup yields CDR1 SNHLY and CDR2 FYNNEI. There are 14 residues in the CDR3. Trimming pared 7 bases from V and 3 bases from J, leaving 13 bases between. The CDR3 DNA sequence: TGTGCCAGCACCCGCGGGACCCACAATCAGCCCCAGCATTTT. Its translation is CASTRGTHNQPQHF.

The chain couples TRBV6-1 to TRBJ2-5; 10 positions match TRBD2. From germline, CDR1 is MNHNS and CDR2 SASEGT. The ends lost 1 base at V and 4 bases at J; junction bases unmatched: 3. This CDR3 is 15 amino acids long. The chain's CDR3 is CASSEGSGGGETQYF. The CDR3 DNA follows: TGTGCCAGCAGTGAAGGGAGCGGGGGGGGAGAGACCCAGTACTTC.

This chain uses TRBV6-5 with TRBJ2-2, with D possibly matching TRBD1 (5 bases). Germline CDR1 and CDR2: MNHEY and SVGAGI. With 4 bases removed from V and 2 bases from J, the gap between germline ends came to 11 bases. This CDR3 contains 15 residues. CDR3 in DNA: TGTGCCAGCAGTTGGGGCTACTCTAACACCGGGGAGCTGTTTTTT. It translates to CASSWGYSNTGELFF.

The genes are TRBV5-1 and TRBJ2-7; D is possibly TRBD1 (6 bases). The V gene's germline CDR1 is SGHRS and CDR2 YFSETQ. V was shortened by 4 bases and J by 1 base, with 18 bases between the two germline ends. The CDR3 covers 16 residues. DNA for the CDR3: TGCGCCAGCAGCCCCGGGCGGAACAGGGTGTCCTACGAGCAGTACTTC. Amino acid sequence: CASSPGRNRVSYEQYF.

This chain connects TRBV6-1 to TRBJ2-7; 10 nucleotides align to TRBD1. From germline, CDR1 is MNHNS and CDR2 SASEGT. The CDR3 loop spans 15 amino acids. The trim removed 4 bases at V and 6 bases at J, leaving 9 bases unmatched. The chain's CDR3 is CASSARQGARGEQYF. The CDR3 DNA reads TGTGCCAGCAGTGCCCGACAGGGGGCGCGAGGCGAGCAGTACTTC.

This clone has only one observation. The CDR3 bases are TGTGCCAGCAGTGTCGGTACAGGGGGTGGCTACACCTTC. As protein: CASSVGTGGGYTF. The chain carries TRBV6-1 and TRBJ1-2; 8 bases map to TRBD1. Trimming at V came to 4 bases and at J to 7 bases, leaving 5 bases not matched to a gene. From germline, CDR1 is MNHNS and CDR2 SASEGT. The CDR3 sequence is 13 residues long.

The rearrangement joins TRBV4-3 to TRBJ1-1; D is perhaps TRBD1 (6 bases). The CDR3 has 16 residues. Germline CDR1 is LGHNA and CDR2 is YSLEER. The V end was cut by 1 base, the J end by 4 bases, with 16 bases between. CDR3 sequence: CASSQAPGGGGTEAFF. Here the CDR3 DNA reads TGCGCCAGCAGCCAAGCCCCCGGGGGCGGGGGCACTGAAGCTTTCTTT.

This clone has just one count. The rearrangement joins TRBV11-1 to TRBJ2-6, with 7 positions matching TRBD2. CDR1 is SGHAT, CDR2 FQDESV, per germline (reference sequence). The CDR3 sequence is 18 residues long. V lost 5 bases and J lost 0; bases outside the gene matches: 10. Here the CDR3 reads CASSTLPGLLSGANVLTF. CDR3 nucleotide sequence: TGTGCCAGCAGCACTTTGCCGGGACTACTCTCTGGGGCCAACGTCCTGACTTTC.

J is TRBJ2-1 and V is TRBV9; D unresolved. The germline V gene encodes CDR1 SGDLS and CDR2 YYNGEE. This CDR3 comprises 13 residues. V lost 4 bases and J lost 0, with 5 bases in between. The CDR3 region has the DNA TGTGCCAGCAGCCCGGGCTCCTACAATGAGCAGTTCTTC. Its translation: CASSPGSYNEQFF.

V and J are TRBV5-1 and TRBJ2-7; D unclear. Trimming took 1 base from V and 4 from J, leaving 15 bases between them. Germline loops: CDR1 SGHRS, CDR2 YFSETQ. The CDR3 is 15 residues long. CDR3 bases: TGCGCCAGCAGCTTGTCCCCAGGCGACCCTTACGAGCAGTACTTC. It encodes CASSLSPGDPYEQYF.